Listed here are 26 T cell receptor beta chains from one sample, sequenced in a study of spatial heterogeneity in lung cancer. The time point is: sample taken at primary tumor resection. Study findings and constraints: Tumor mutation count correlated with how many alpha and beta TCRs expanded intratumorally.

These receptors' targets are unknown. TCRdb reanalysed the 5' RACE reads using MiXCR and keeps one entry per CDR3 protein. The sample shows around 9,600 distinct CDR3 sequences, roughly 6% of them seen only once. The sequencing used lung tumor tissue, collected at surgery. These receptors originate from a female donor with early-stage non-small cell lung cancer.

The table lists this clonotype with a few counts. The chain links TRBV7-2 to TRBJ2-5; 10 bases agree with TRBD2. In germline, CDR1 is SGHTA, CDR2 FQGNSA. The CDR3 has 18 residues. J gave up 5 bases and V 4 bases, and 16 bases lay outside the gene matches. CDR3 sequence (DNA): TGTGCCAGCAGCTCCCCCAGCGGGAGGGCCGCCCAGTATGAGACCCAGTACTTC. Protein sequence: CASSSPSGRAAQYETQYF.

This clonotype ranks as medium-sized (0.01 to 0.1%). This chain uses TRBV7-3 with TRBJ2-1, with D tentatively TRBD1 (6 bases). From germline, CDR1 is SGHTA and CDR2 FQGTGA. V was clipped by 5 bases and J by 7 bases, with 24 bases between them. This CDR3 has 17 amino acids. The DNA of the CDR3 is TGTGCCAGCAGCCCTTCGACAGGCCCCAGCCTGGGGAATGAGCAGTTCTTC. As protein: CASSPSTGPSLGNEQFF.

In this sample, this clonotype turned up many times. The rearrangement uses TRBV18 and TRBJ1-1, with D possibly being TRBD1 (5 bases). Germline CDR1 is KGHSH and CDR2 is LQKENI. Between the trimmed V and J ends, which lost 2 bases and 5 bases, there was a span of 15 bases. The CDR3 is 15 amino acids. CDR3 DNA sequence: TGTGCCAGCTCACCAGTCCAGCTAAGGGGTACTGAAGCTTTCTTT. Protein sequence: CASSPVQLRGTEAFF.

This clonotype was seen ten or more times. This rearrangement joins TRBV4-1 to TRBJ1-6; 7 bases align to TRBD1. This CDR3 comprises 16 residues. Losses at the gene ends were 4 bases for V and 9 bases for J; bases not matched to a gene: 12. Germline V gives CDR1 MGHRA, CDR2 YSYEKL. The CDR3 nucleotides are TGCGCCAGCAGCCTCCAGGGGGGGACAGCGTCTTCACCCCTCCACTTT. The encoded protein is CASSLQGGTASSPLHF.

This clonotype has a count of ten or more. CDR3 sequence reads: CASSYSPTGELFF. CDR3 DNA sequence: TGTGCCAGCAGTTACTCGCCCACCGGGGAGCTGTTTTTT. The V and J genes are TRBV6-5 and TRBJ2-2; D is unclear. V was cut by 0 bases and J by 4 bases, with 3 bases left in between. This CDR3 is built from 13 residues. The V gene's germline CDR1 is MNHEY and CDR2 SVGAGI.

The rearrangement joins TRBV7-9 to TRBJ2-2; possibly TRBD2 for D (5 bases). V lost 2 bases, J lost 4 bases, and 11 bases lay in between. Germline V lookup: CDR1 SEHNR, CDR2 FQNEAQ (reference sequence). The CDR3 extends over 15 amino acids. CDR3 sequence: CASSLSGIGTGELFF. The CDR3 DNA is TGTGCCAGCAGCTTATCGGGGATCGGCACCGGGGAGCTGTTTTTT.

The J gene is TRBJ1-5, the V gene TRBV20-1; the match to TRBD1 covers 7 bases. Looked up from germline, CDR1 is DFQATT and CDR2 is SNEGSKA (reference sequence). The CDR3 has 14 amino acids. The V and J ends lost 3 bases and 6 bases, in that order; junction bases with no gene match: 8. CDR3 region: CSARSGGSGQPQHF. The CDR3 DNA reads TGCAGTGCTAGGTCAGGGGGGTCCGGTCAGCCCCAGCATTTT.

This clonotype showed up many times. The gene calls are TRBV5-1 and TRBJ1-1, with D tentatively TRBD1 (6 bases). Looked up from germline, CDR1 is SGHRS and CDR2 is YFSETQ. The V and J ends lost 3 bases and 4 bases respectively, with 25 bases between them. This CDR3 contains 18 residues. CDR3 protein: CASSSVGQIYTLGTEAFF. The CDR3 DNA sequence: TGCGCCAGCAGCTCCGTCGGACAGATTTATACTCTTGGCACTGAAGCTTTCTTT.

This clonotype was recorded at least ten times. The chain couples TRBV11-3 to TRBJ1-1, with D unclear. Trimming took 0 bases from V and 7 from J, leaving 6 bases between them. The germline V gene has CDR1 SGHNT and CDR2 YENEEA. This CDR3 contains 12 residues. CDR3 amino acids: CASSLEFSEAFF. CDR3 sequence (DNA): TGTGCCAGCAGCTTAGAGTTTAGTGAAGCTTTCTTT.

This clonotype was observed many times. The J gene is TRBJ2-3, the V gene TRBV7-9; no definite D call. Trimming took 8 bases from V and 4 from J, leaving 1 base between them. The germline CDR1 and CDR2 sequences are SEHNR and FQNEAQ (reference sequence). The CDR3 has 9 residues. The CDR3 sequence: CASPDTQYF. The CDR3 nucleotides read TGTGCCAGCCCAGATACGCAGTATTTT. The full variable domain, in which reference TRBV7-9 and TRBJ2-3 provide the parts outside the CDR3, is DTGVSQNPRHKITKRGQNVTFRCDPISEHNRLYWYRQTLGQGPEFLTYFQNEAQLEKSRLLSDRFSAERPKGSFSTLEIQRTEQGDSAMYLCASPDTQYFGPGTRLTVL.

At least ten counts were recorded for this clonotype. This clone may be a read error of a much larger clone one base away. The chain employs TRBV7-2 and TRBJ1-2; D gene uncertain. The CDR3 sequence is 15 residues long. V dropped 7 bases and J dropped 8 bases, with 23 bases sitting between them. Germline loops: CDR1 SGHTA, CDR2 FQGNSA. CDR3 region: CASKLIGFGLDGYTF. In nucleotides, the CDR3 is TGTGCCAGCAAACTGATAGGGTTCGGGTTGGACGGCTACACCTTC.

In its sample, this clonotype was seen a few times. Here the CDR3 DNA reads TGTGGACCGGGGGGACAGGGCTTTGAGCAGTTCTTC. It yields the protein CGPGGQGFEQFF. This sequence joins TRBV7-7 and TRBJ2-1, with 9 nucleotides matching TRBD1. Germline V gene sequence: CDR1 SSHAT, CDR2 FNYEAQ (reference sequence). The CDR3 contains 12 residues.

In its sample, this clonotype was seen many times. CDR3 sequence (DNA): TGTGCCAGCAGCTTAGTTGCGGGAGTAGGGTTAGGCCAAGAGACCCAGTACTTC. Translation: CASSLVAGVGLGQETQYF. V is TRBV7-8 and J is TRBJ2-5; 7 bases line up with TRBD2. The germline V gene has CDR1 SGHVS and CDR2 FQNEAQ. The junction had 12 bases not matched to a gene; V was cut back by 1 base and J by 1 base. The CDR3 runs 18 residues.

Ten or more counts support this clonotype. The chain couples TRBV7-2 to TRBJ2-6; D is perhaps TRBD2 (6 bases). V dropped 7 bases and J dropped 0 bases, with 16 bases sitting between them. There are 17 residues in the CDR3. Germline CDR1 and CDR2: SGHTA and FQGNSA. The CDR3 is CASIPGAGNSGANVLTF. CDR3 nucleotide sequence: TGTGCCAGCATCCCTGGGGCGGGGAACTCTGGGGCCAACGTCCTGACTTTC.

This clonotype turned up a few times. The V and J genes are TRBV28 and TRBJ2-7, with TRBD2 as a possible D gene (5 bases). The V gene's germline CDR1 is MDHEN and CDR2 SYDVKM. The germline V and J ends were trimmed by 4 bases and 0 bases, with 10 bases remaining between them. The CDR3 has 14 residues. The CDR3 bases are TGTGCCAGCAGTTACCAGCGGCCCTCCTACGAGCAGTACTTC. Amino acid sequence: CASSYQRPSYEQYF. The complete variable domain, with remaining parts taken from reference TRBV28 and TRBJ2-7, reads DVKVTQSSRYLVKRTGEKVFLECVQDMDHENMFWYRQDPGLGLRLIYFSYDVKMKEKGDIPEGYSVSREKKERFSLILESASTNQTSMYLCASSYQRPSYEQYFGPGTRLTVT.

A few counts support this clonotype. The rearrangement uses TRBV7-8 and TRBJ2-7; D perhaps matches TRBD1 (6 bases). Trimming took 5 bases from V and 4 from J, leaving 15 bases between them. There are 14 residues in the CDR3. CDR1 is SGHVS, CDR2 FQNEAQ, per germline. The CDR3 DNA sequence: TGTGCCAGCAGCCCTGGGGGACAATGGTACGAGCAGTACTTC. Translation: CASSPGGQWYEQYF.

V is TRBV20-1 and J is TRBJ2-3, with a possible D match to TRBD2 (7 bases). V shed 5 bases and J shed 1 base, with 19 bases lying between them. CDR3 length: 16 residues. Germline values: CDR1 DFQATT, CDR2 SNEGSKA (reference sequence). Written as DNA, the CDR3 is TGCAGTGCTGGCGCCAGGCGGGGGCCCCGCACAGATACGCAGTATTTT. Translation: CSAGARRGPRTDTQYF.

The chain carries TRBV24-1 and TRBJ2-1; TRBD2 agrees at 10 bases. Germline loops: CDR1 KGHDR, CDR2 SFDVKD. The CDR3 length is 17 residues. Trimming took 5 bases from V and 7 from J; bases not matched to a gene: 13. Here the CDR3 reads CATSAAGLAGVGNEQFF. Here the CDR3 DNA reads TGTGCCACCAGTGCCGCGGGCCTAGCGGGAGTTGGGAATGAGCAGTTCTTC.

This clonotype was counted many times. The chain joins TRBV24-1 to TRBJ2-3, with 12 nucleotides matching TRBD1. Germline V gene sequence: CDR1 KGHDR, CDR2 SFDVKD. V shed 5 bases, J shed 4 bases, and the junction held 6 bases outside the gene matches. The CDR3 is 16 residues long. CDR3 protein: CATSVGTGGFPDTQYF. CDR3 nucleotides: TGTGCCACCAGTGTAGGGACAGGGGGCTTCCCAGATACGCAGTATTTT.

This clonotype is labeled as medium-sized (0.01 to 0.1%). The rearrangement uses TRBV6-5 and TRBJ2-3; 8 bases map to TRBD2. V lost 2 bases, J lost 5 bases, and 12 bases stayed unmatched. Germline CDR1 is MNHEY and CDR2 is SVGAGI. This CDR3 is 17 amino acids long. CDR3 region: CASSYTGGRQVGDTQYF. CDR3 nucleotides: TGTGCCAGCAGTTACACTGGCGGGAGGCAGGTGGGAGATACGCAGTATTTT.

There are many counts of this clonotype. The V and J genes are TRBV7-2 and TRBJ2-7; D unresolved. The CDR3 is 11 amino acids. Germline V gives CDR1 SGHTA, CDR2 FQGNSA. Trimming took off 4 bases at V and 2 bases at J, with 3 bases between the two ends. The CDR3 sequence is CASSSTYEQYF. The CDR3 DNA follows: TGTGCCAGCAGCTCCACCTACGAGCAGTACTTC.

Within the sample, this clonotype is medium-sized (0.01 to 0.1%). The chain joins TRBV6-5 to TRBJ2-1; tentatively, D is TRBD2 (6 bases). The CDR3 length is 17 residues. The germline V and J ends were trimmed by 0 bases and 4 bases, with 16 bases remaining between them. Germline CDR1 and CDR2: MNHEY and SVGAGI. CDR3 protein: CASSYSMPGLLYNEQFF. The CDR3 coding sequence is TGTGCCAGCAGTTACTCGATGCCGGGACTCCTATACAATGAGCAGTTCTTC.

This clonotype was recorded many times. The chain has TRBV7-8 and TRBJ2-2; D might be TRBD2 (5 bases). V was shortened by 1 base and J by 6 bases, with 12 bases between the two germline ends. CDR1 and CDR2 (germline): SGHVS, FQNEAQ. The CDR3 consists of 15 residues. The CDR3 spells CASSLERSGAGELFF. In DNA, the CDR3 is TGTGCCAGCAGCTTAGAACGCAGCGGTGCCGGGGAGCTGTTTTTT.

This clonotype came up many times. The chain couples TRBV7-2 to TRBJ2-1, with no clear D. V gave up 5 bases and J gave up 13 bases, with 15 bases separating them. CDR1 SGHTA and CDR2 FQGNSA come from the germline V gene. CDR3 length: 12 amino acids. CDR3 coding DNA: TGTGCCAGCAGCCAGAAGTGGGGTAACCAGTTCTTC. It specifies CASSQKWGNQFF.

This sequence joins TRBV5-1 and TRBJ1-2; D is unresolved. The CDR3 runs 13 residues. CDR1 and CDR2 (germline): SGHRS, YFSETQ. V gave up 0 bases and J gave up 6 bases, with 9 bases separating them. Written as DNA, the CDR3 is TGCGCCAGCAGCTTGGGGCTCACCGATGGCTACACCTTC. Translation gives CASSLGLTDGYTF.

At least ten counts were recorded for this clonotype. The V and J genes are TRBV6-1 and TRBJ2-3; 9 positions agree with TRBD2. The ends lost 6 bases at V and 4 bases at J; junction bases unmatched: 5. CDR1 is MNHNS, CDR2 SASEGT, per germline. The CDR3 covers 14 residues. The CDR3 region is CASSLAGVADTQYF. The CDR3 DNA is TGTGCCAGCAGCTTAGCGGGAGTAGCAGATACGCAGTATTTT.